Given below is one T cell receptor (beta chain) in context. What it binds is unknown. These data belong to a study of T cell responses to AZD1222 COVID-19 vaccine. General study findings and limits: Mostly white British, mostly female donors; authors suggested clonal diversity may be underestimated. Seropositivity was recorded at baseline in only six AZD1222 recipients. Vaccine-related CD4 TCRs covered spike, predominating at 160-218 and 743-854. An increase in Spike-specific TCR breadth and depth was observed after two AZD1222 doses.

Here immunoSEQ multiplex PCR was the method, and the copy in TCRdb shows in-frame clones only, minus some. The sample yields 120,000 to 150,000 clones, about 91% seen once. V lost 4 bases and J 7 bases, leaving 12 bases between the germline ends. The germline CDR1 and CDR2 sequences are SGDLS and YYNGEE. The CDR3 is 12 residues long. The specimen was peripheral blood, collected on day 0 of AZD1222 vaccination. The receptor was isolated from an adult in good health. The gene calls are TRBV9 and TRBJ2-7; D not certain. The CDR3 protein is CASSSSKTEQYF. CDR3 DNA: TGTGCCAGCAGCTCCTCGAAAACTGAGCAGTACTTC.